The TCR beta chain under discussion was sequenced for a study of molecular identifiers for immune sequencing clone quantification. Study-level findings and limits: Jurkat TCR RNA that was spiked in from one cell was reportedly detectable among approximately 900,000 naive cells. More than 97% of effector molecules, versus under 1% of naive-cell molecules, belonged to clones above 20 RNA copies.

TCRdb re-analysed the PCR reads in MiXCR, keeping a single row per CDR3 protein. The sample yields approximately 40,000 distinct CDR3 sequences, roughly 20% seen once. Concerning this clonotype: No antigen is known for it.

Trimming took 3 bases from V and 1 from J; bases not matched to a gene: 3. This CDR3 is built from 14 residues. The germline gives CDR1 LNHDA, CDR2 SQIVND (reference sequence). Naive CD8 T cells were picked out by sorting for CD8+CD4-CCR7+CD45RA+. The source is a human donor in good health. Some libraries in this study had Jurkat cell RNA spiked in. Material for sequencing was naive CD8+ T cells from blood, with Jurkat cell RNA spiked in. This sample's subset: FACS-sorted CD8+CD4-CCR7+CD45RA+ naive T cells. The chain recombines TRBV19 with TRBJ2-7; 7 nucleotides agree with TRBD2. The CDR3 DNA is TGTGCCAGTAGTATGACTAGCCCTTCCTACGAGCAGTACTTC. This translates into CASSMTSPSYEQYF.